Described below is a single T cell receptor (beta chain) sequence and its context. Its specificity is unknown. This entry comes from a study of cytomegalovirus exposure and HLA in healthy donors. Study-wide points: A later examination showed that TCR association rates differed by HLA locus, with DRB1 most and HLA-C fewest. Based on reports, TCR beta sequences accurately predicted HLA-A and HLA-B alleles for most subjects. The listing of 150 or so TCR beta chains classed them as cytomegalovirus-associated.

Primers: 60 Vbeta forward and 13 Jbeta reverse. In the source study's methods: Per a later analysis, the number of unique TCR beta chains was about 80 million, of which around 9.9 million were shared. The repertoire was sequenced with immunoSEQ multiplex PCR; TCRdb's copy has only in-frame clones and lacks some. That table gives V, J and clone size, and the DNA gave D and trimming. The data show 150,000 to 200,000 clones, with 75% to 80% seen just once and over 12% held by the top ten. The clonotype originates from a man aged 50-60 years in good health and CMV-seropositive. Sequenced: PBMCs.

CDR3 bases: TGTGCCAGCAGCCCACAGGGAATGGCCGCGGGCGAGCAGTACTTC. This codes for CASSPQGMAAGEQYF. The chain couples TRBV27 to TRBJ2-7, with D possibly being TRBD1 (6 bases). Trimming took off 6 bases at V and 6 bases at J, with 21 bases between the two ends. CDR3 length: 15 amino acids. Germline V lookup: CDR1 MNHEY, CDR2 SMNVEV (reference sequence).